This entry features one T cell receptor beta chain sequence. Its antigen is as yet unknown. A junction boundary mismatches the germline segment, possibly from a read error. The data were obtained in a study of blood T cells in healthy people across ages. At least 7 million PBMCs were isolated per sample. Study results and limitations: CMV status of donors was unknown, possibly confounding expanded clonotype changes.

This CDR3 contains 17 residues. In germline, CDR1 is SGHRS, CDR2 YFSETQ. A sample-barcoded 5' primer and a J-beta primer mix were used in a second PCR of roughly 7 to 11 cycles. Sequencing recovered at least 3 million CDR3-containing paired-end reads from each sample. Via MiXCR, TCRdb re-called the 5' RACE reads, giving one row per CDR3 protein. Of around 1,700,000 distinct CDR3 sequences detected, approximately 28% appear once; the ten largest clones hold over 7%. Sequencing used blood. The chain recombines TRBV5-1 with TRBJ2-3; 12 nucleotides agree with TRBD2. This sequence was found in a woman under 40 in good health. CDR3 sequence: CAGSRTSGGISADTQYF. CDR3 in DNA: TGCGCCGGCAGCCGCACTAGCGGGGGGATTTCGGCAGATACGCAGTATTTT.